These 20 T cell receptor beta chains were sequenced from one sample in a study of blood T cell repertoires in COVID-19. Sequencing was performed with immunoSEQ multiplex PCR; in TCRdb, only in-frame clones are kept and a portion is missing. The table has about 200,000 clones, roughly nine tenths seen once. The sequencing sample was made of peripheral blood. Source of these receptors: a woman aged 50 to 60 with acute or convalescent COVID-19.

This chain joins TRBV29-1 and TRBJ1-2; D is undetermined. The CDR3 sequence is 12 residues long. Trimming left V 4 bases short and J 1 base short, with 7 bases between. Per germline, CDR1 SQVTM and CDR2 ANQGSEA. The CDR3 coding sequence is TGCAGCGTTGCTCGGAGTAACTATGGCTACACCTTC. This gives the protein CSVARSNYGYTF.

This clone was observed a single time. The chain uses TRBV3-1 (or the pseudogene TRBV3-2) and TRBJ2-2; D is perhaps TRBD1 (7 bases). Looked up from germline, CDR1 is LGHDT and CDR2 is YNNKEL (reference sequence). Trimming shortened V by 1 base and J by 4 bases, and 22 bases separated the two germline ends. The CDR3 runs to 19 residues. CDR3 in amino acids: CASSQVAGGGAGGTGELFF. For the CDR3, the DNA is TGTGCCAGCAGCCAAGTCGCCGGGGGAGGAGCAGGGGGCACCGGGGAGCTGTTTTTT.

Written as DNA, the CDR3 is TGTGCCAGCAGCAACTCTCCGGGACTAGCGTACAATGAGCAGTTCTTC. It codes for CASSNSPGLAYNEQFF. V gene TRBV11-2 combines with J gene TRBJ2-1; 10 nucleotides agree with TRBD2. CDR3 length: 16 amino acids. After removal of 5 bases from V and 4 bases from J, the junction contained 8 bases not matched to a gene. CDR1 and CDR2 (germline): SGHAT, FQNNGV. The full variable domain, completed using reference TRBV11-2 and TRBJ2-1, is EAGVAQSPRYKIIEKRQSVAFWCNPISGHATLYWYQQILGQGPKLLIQFQNNGVVDDSQLPKDRFSAERLKGVDSTLKIQPAKLEDSAVYLCASSNSPGLAYNEQFFGPGTRLTVL.

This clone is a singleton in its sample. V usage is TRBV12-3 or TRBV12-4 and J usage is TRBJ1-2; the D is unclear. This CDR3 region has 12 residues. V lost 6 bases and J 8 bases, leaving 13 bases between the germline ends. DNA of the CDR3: TGTGCCAGCAGCCTTAGACCGGGGGGCTACACCTTC. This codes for CASSLRPGGYTF.

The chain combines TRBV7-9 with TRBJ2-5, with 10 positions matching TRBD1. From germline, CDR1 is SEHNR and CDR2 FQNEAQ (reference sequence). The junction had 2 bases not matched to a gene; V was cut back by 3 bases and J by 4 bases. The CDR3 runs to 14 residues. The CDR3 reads CASSLGTGVETQYF. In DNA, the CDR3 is TGTGCCAGCAGCTTGGGGACAGGGGTAGAGACCCAGTACTTC.

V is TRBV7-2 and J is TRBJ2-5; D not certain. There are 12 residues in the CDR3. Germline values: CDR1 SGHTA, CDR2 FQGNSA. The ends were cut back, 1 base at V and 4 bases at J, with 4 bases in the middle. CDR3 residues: CASSLERETQYF. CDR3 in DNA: TGTGCCAGCAGCTTAGAGAGAGAGACCCAGTACTTC.

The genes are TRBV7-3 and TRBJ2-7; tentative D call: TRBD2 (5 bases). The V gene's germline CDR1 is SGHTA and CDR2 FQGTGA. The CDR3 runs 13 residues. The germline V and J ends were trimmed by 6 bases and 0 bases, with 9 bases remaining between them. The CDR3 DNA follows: TGTGCCAGCAGTCTAGCCTCCTCCTACGAGCAGTACTTC. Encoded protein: CASSLASSYEQYF. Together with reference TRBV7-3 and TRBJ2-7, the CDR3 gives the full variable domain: GAGVSQTPSNKVTEKGKYVELRCDPISGHTALYWYRQSLGQGPEFLIYFQGTGAADDSGLPNDRFFAVRPEGSVSTLKIQRTERGDSAVYLCASSLASSYEQYFGPGTRLTVT.

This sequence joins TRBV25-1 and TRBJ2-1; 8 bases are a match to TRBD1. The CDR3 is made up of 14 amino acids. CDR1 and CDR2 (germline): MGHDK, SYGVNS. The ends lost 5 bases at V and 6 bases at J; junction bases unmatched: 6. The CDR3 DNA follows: TGTGCCAGCAGTAGAAGACAGGGGAGCAATGAGCAGTTCTTC. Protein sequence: CASSRRQGSNEQFF.

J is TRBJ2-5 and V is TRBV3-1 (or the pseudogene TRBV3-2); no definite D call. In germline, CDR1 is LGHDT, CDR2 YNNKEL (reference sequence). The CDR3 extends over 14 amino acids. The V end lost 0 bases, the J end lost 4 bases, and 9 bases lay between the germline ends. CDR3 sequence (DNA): TGTGCCAGCAGCCAAGAGTTCTCGGGAGAGACCCAGTACTTC. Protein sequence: CASSQEFSGETQYF.

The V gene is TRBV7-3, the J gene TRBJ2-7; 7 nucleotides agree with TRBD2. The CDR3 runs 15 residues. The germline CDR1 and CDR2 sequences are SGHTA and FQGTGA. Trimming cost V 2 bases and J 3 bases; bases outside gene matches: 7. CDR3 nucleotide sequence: TGTGCCAGCAGCTTACTTCCCGGGGGGAACTACGAGCAGTACTTC. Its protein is CASSLLPGGNYEQYF. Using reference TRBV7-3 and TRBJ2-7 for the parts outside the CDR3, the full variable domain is GAGVSQTPSNKVTEKGKYVELRCDPISGHTALYWYRQSLGQGPEFLIYFQGTGAADDSGLPNDRFFAVRPEGSVSTLKIQRTERGDSAVYLCASSLLPGGNYEQYFGPGTRLTVT.

CDR3: CASSLRLAGGGNEQFF. The CDR3 nucleotides are TGTGCCAGCAGTCTTAGACTAGCGGGAGGTGGAAATGAGCAGTTCTTC. The chain is built from TRBV6-2 or TRBV6-3 and TRBJ2-1; 13 nucleotides align to TRBD2. The trim removed 5 bases at V and 7 bases at J, leaving 8 bases unmatched. Germline CDR1 is MNHEY and CDR2 is SVGEGT. CDR3 length equals 16 residues.

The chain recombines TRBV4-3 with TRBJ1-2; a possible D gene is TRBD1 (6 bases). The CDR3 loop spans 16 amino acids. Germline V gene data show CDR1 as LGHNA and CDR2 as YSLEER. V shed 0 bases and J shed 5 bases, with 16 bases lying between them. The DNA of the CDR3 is TGCGCCAGCAGCCAAGAGCAGACCCAGGGGAGATATGGCTACACCTTC. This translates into CASSQEQTQGRYGYTF.

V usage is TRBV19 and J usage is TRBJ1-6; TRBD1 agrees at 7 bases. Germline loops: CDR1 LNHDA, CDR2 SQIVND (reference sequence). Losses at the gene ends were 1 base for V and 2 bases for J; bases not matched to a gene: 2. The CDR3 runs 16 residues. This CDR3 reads CASSIGQGAYNSPLHF. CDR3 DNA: TGTGCCAGTAGTATAGGTCAGGGGGCCTATAATTCACCCCTCCACTTT.

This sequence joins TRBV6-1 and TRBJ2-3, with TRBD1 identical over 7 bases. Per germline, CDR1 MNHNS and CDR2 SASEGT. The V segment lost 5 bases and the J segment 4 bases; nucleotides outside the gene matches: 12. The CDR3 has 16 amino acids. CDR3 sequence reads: CASSQGGQAPSDTQYF. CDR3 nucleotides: TGTGCCAGCAGTCAAGGTGGACAGGCCCCATCAGATACGCAGTATTTT.

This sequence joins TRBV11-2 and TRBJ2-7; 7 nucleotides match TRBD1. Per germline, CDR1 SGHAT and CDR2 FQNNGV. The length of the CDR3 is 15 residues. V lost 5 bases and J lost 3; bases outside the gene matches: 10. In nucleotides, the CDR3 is TGTGCCAGCAGCAACAGACAGGGCAGGATCTACGAGCAGTACTTC. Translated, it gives CASSNRQGRIYEQYF.

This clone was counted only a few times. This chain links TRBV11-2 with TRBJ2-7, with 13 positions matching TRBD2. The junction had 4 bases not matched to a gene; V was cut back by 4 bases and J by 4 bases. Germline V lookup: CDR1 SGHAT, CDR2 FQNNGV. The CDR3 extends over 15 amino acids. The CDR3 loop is CASSSGLAGRYEQYF. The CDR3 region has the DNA TGTGCCAGCAGCTCGGGACTAGCGGGGCGATACGAGCAGTACTTC. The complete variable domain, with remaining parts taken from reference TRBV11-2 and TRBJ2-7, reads EAGVAQSPRYKIIEKRQSVAFWCNPISGHATLYWYQQILGQGPKLLIQFQNNGVVDDSQLPKDRFSAERLKGVDSTLKIQPAKLEDSAVYLCASSSGLAGRYEQYFGPGTRLTVT.

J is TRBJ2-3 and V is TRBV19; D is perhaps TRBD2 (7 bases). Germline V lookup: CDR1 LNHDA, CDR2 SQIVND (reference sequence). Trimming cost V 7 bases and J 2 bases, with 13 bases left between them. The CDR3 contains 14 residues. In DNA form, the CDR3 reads TGTGCCAGTACACTGCGGGGGCTCACAGATACGCAGTATTTT. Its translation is CASTLRGLTDTQYF.

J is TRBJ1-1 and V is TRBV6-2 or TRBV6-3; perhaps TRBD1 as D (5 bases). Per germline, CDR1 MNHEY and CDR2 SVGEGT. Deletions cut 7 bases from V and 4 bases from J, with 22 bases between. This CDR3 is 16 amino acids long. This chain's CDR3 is CASTPSPSAGRTEAFF. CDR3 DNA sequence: TGTGCCAGCACCCCCAGCCCGTCAGCGGGGCGCACTGAAGCTTTCTTT.

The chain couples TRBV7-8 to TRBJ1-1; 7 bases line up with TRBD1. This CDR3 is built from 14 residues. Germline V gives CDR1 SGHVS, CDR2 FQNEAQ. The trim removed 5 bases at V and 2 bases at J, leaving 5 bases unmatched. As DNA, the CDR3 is TGTGCCAGCAGCGTGACAGGGCCCAACACTGAAGCTTTCTTT. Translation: CASSVTGPNTEAFF.

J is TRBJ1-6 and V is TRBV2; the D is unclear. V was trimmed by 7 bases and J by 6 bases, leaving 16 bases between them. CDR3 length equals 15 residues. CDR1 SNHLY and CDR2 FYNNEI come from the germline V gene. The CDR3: CASISLRETNSPLHF. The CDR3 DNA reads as TGTGCCAGCATTTCGTTGAGGGAGACTAATTCACCCCTCCACTTT. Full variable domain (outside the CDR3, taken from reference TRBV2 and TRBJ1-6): EPEVTQTPSHQVTQMGQEVILRCVPISNHLYFYWYRQILGQKVEFLVSFYNNEISEKSEIFDDQFSVERPDGSNFTLKIRSTKLEDSAMYFCASISLRETNSPLHFGNGTRLTVT.